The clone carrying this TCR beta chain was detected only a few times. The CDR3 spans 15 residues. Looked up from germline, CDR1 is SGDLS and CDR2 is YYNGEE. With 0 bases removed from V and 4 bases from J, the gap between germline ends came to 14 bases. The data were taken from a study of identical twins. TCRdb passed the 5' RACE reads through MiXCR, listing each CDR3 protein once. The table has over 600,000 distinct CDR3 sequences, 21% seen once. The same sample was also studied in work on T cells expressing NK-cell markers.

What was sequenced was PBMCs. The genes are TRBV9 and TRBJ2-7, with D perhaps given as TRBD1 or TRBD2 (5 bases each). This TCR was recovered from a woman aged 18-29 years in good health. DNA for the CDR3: TGTGCCAGCAGCGTAGCCCAGGGACCACTTTACGAGCAGTACTTC. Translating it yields CASSVAQGPLYEQYF.